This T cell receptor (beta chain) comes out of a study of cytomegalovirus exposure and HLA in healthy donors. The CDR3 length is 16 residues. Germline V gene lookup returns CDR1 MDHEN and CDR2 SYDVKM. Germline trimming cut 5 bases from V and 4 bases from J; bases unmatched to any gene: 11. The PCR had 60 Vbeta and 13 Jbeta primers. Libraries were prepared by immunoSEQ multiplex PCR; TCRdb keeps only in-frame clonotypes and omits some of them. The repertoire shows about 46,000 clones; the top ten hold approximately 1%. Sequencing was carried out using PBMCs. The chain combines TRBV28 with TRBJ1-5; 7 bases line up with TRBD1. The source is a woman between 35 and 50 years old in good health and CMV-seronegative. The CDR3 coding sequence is TGTGCCAGCAGTCCGCTAAGACAGGGCCCGAATCAGCCCCAGCATTTT. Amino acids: CASSPLRQGPNQPQHF.